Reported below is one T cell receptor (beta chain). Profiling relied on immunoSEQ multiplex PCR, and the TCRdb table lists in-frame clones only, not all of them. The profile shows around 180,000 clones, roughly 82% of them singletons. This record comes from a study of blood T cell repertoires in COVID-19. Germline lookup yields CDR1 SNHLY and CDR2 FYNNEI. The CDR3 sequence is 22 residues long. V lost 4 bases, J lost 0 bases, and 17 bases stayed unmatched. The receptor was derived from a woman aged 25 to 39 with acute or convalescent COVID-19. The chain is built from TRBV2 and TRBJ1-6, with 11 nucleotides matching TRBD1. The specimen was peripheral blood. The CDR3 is CASSAPGTGGTPTRSYNSPLHF. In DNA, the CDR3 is TGTGCCAGCAGTGCCCCCGGGACAGGGGGGACCCCGACCCGCTCCTATAATTCACCCCTCCACTTT.